This TCR beta chain emerged from a study of T cell repertoires in aging, cancer and after chemotherapy. The overall study: Pre- and post-chemotherapy samples were paired from glioblastoma patients treated with temozolomide-based therapy. Overall study results and limits: These repertoire data do not allow conclusions about immunological memory after chemotherapy. In healthy donors, age-related TCR diversity loss mainly reflected lost richness. Untreated cancer patients had significantly lower blood TCR diversity than age-matched healthy donors.

CDR1 and CDR2 from the germline V gene are MNHEY and SVGAGI. The V end lost 5 bases, the J end lost 0 bases, and 6 bases lay between the germline ends. CDR3 size: 13 residues. Amplification of TCR beta used genomic DNA extracted from peripheral blood. Of note for this clonotype: Its antigen is not known.

Multiplex touch-down PCR with TRB-A/B primers amplified rearranged V-D-J TRB sequences. TCRdb processed the multiplex PCR reads anew with MiXCR; each CDR3 protein has one entry. This sample has over 3,500 distinct CDR3 sequences; approximately 37% occur once, and the top ten carry less than 80%. Source material: blood. This chain uses TRBV6-5 with TRBJ2-3, with D uncertain. The sequence came from a human donor with a solid tumor. The CDR3 DNA reads TGTGCCAGCAGTGCGCGGAGCACAGATACGCAGTATTTT. Amino acid sequence: CASSARSTDTQYF.